A single sample gave rise to the 11 T cell receptor beta chains below, sequenced in a study of T cells in narcolepsy. Repertoires were generated with immunoSEQ multiplex PCR, while TCRdb's copy carries only in-frame clones and drops some. The table has about 30,000 clones, around 86% seen once. Sequencing was carried out using CD45RA- memory CD4+ T cells from PBMCs. The source of these receptors is a human donor with narcolepsy.

J is TRBJ2-7 and V is TRBV30, with D uncertain. Between the trimmed V and J ends, which lost 0 bases and 0 bases, there was a span of 9 bases. Germline V CDR1 and CDR2: GTSNPN, SVGIG (reference sequence). The CDR3 contains 14 residues. This chain's CDR3 is CAWSVLAASYEQYF. CDR3 sequence (DNA): TGTGCCTGGAGTGTATTGGCAGCCTCCTACGAGCAGTACTTC.

This chain connects TRBV9 to TRBJ1-2, with 7 nucleotides matching TRBD1. CDR3 size: 15 residues. V trimming: 3 bases; J trimming: 6 bases; junction bases outside the gene matches: 11. Germline V CDR1 and CDR2: SGDLS, YYNGEE. The CDR3 DNA reads TGTGCCAGCAGCGGGAGTGACAGGGTCTTACATGGCTACACCTTC. This gives the protein CASSGSDRVLHGYTF. The entire variable domain, with the rest obtained from reference TRBV9 and TRBJ1-2, is as follows: DSGVTQTPKHLITATGQRVTLRCSPRSGDLSVYWYQQSLDQGLQFLIQYYNGEERAKGNILERFSAQQFPDLHSELNLSSLELGDSALYFCASSGSDRVLHGYTFGSGTRLTVV.

Only one count was recorded for this clone. J is TRBJ2-7 and V is TRBV6-5; tentative D call: TRBD2 (7 bases). Germline V CDR1 and CDR2: MNHEY, SVGAGI. The CDR3 covers 14 residues. V lost 4 bases and J lost 5, with 15 bases in between. This chain's CDR3 is CASSFIRGANEQYF. The DNA of the CDR3 is TGTGCCAGCAGTTTCATTCGGGGGGCAAACGAGCAGTACTTC.

This clone was counted a few times. The chain employs TRBV6-6 and TRBJ2-3; D gene ambiguous. V lost 6 bases, J lost 1 base, and 8 bases lay in between. This CDR3 comprises 13 residues. In germline, CDR1 is MNHNY, CDR2 SVGAGI (reference sequence). The CDR3 region is CASSPRGTDTQYF. DNA for the CDR3: TGTGCCAGCAGCCCCCGGGGCACAGATACGCAGTATTTT.

The chain couples TRBV14 to TRBJ2-5; D gene uncertain. The DNA end is a closer match to TRBJ2-7, so the J assignment may be wrong. Germline V gene lookup returns CDR1 SGHDN and CDR2 FVKESK. This CDR3 is built from 12 residues. In DNA form, the CDR3 reads TGTGCCAGCAGCCAAGAGACCTACGAGCAGTACTTC. Protein product: CASSQETYEQYF.

DNA for the CDR3: TGTGCCAGCAGCTTCGGGGAGGCCAAAAACATTCAGTACTTC. Its translation is CASSFGEAKNIQYF. This rearrangement joins TRBV5-5 to TRBJ2-4; D possibly corresponds to TRBD2 (5 bases). CDR1 and CDR2 (germline): SGHKS, YYEKEE (reference sequence). The V gene lost 2 bases and the J gene lost 1 base, with 7 bases spanning the gap. This CDR3 spans 14 amino acids.

CDR3 residues: CASSQAPAGANTGELFF. The CDR3 region has the DNA TGCGCCAGCAGCCAAGCACCAGCGGGGGCCAACACCGGGGAGCTGTTTTTT. The rearrangement links TRBV4-1 to TRBJ2-2; 8 bases agree with TRBD2. V was pared by 1 base and J by 2 bases, with 6 bases of the junction left unmatched. This CDR3 has 17 amino acids. Per germline, CDR1 MGHRA and CDR2 YSYEKL.

CDR3 in amino acids: CASSLVPSGAQETQYF. Here the CDR3 DNA reads TGCGCCAGCAGCTTGGTGCCTAGCGGGGCCCAAGAGACCCAGTACTTC. The V call is TRBV5-1, the J call TRBJ2-5; the match to TRBD2 covers 9 bases. From germline, CDR1 is SGHRS and CDR2 YFSETQ. V lost 0 bases and J lost 1; bases outside the gene matches: 4. The CDR3 extends over 16 amino acids.

The chain recombines TRBV2 with TRBJ1-2, with TRBD1 as a possible D gene (6 bases). The germline V gene has CDR1 SNHLY and CDR2 FYNNEI. The CDR3 has 14 amino acids. V was shortened by 3 bases and J by 2 bases, with 10 bases between the two germline ends. The DNA of the CDR3 is TGTGCCAGCAGTGATCAGGGGCAGAACTATGGCTACACCTTC. It yields the protein CASSDQGQNYGYTF.

The chain carries TRBV5-1 and TRBJ1-6, with 8 nucleotides matching TRBD1. Per the germline V gene, CDR1 is SGHRS and CDR2 is YFSETQ. V dropped 4 bases and J dropped 9; count of bases not matched to a gene: 9. This CDR3 comprises 15 residues. The CDR3 nucleotides read TGCGCCAGCAGCGCCACCGGGACAGGATCTTCACCCCTCCACTTT. Translated: CASSATGTGSSPLHF.

The rearrangement joins TRBV4-3 to TRBJ1-2; no clear D. The V end was cut by 1 base, the J end by 1 base, with 13 bases between. CDR3 length: 16 residues. The V gene's germline CDR1 is LGHNA and CDR2 YSLEER. The CDR3 DNA reads as TGCGCCAGCAGCCAAGGGGCAGCTTCTTTTAACTATGGCTACACCTTC. Protein product: CASSQGAASFNYGYTF.